This T cell receptor (beta chain) was sequenced during a study of blood T cell repertoires in COVID-19. The CDR3 has 13 residues. The V end was cut by 7 bases, the J end by 4 bases, with 9 bases between. Germline V gives CDR1 SGDLS, CDR2 YYNGEE. This table comes from immunoSEQ multiplex PCR, and its TCRdb copy is limited to in-frame clones, with some not included. The sample lists about 80,000 clones, roughly 80% seen once, with about a third in the top ten. The TCR originated in a man in his sixties with COVID-19, enrolled during active disease. This chain joins TRBV9 and TRBJ1-6; unclear D gene. The sequencing sample was made of peripheral blood. Here the CDR3 DNA reads TGTGCCAGCGGAGAGAATTATAATTCACCCCTCCACTTT. Protein product: CASGENYNSPLHF. The variable domain in full, with the rest retrieved from reference TRBV9 and TRBJ1-6, is DSGVTQTPKHLITATGQRVTLRCSPRSGDLSVYWYQQSLDQGLQFLIQYYNGEERAKGNILERFSAQQFPDLHSELNLSSLELGDSALYFCASGENYNSPLHFGNGTRLTVT.